The sequence of this T cell receptor (beta chain) was determined in a study of PD-L1 blockade in urothelial cancer (dated by TCRdb to about 2017). General notes on the study: Every patient began therapy at some point between 2014 and 2015 and was given atezolizumab 1,200 mg intravenously every 3 weeks. Progression-free survival longer than 6 months counted as durable clinical benefit, and TCR features were additionally tested against both progression-free and overall survival. An ECOG performance status of 0 or 1 was recorded for the patients, and 0 to 3 prior chemotherapy regimens had been received by the patients. Blood samples were analyzed at 3 weeks after treatment start (second dose) and at 6 weeks after treatment start. Blood samples gave median yields of about 150,000 T cells and more than 80,000 unique TCRs, along with a median clonality of 0.080. Fewer than ten patients reached durable clinical benefit, while some 19 patients did not. Around 30 patients had pretreatment blood TCR-seq, some 24 had at least one posttreatment blood collection, and some 24 had tumor TCR-seq. Whole exome sequencing and RNA sequencing of pretreatment tumors were performed alongside TCR sequencing in the same patients. Pretreatment tumor samples, along with matched peripheral blood collected serially before and after atezolizumab treatment, underwent TCR sequencing. About 90% of the 29 patients were identified as males with urothelial cancer of bladder origin, and a prior smoking history was reported by 18 of 29 patients. The study, an exploratory multi-omic analysis, examined somatic, immune and clinical correlates of response to PD-L1 blockade with atezolizumab in urothelial cancer. Results and caveats for the whole study, not just this receptor: Because of the small sample size (n ≈ 31) and the many exploratory analyses performed, the results are intended to be regarded as hypothesis-generating. Patients with durable benefit showed greater expansion of tumor-associated TCR clones in peripheral blood 3 weeks after starting treatment (n ≈ 20, p = 0.022). Improved progression-free and overall survival was found to be associated with pretreatment peripheral blood TCR clonality below the median.

About this clone: What antigen it recognizes has not been identified. No base quality information exists; no much larger clone differs at one position.

For CDR1 and CDR2, the germline V gene lists MDHEN and SYDVKM. V is pared back by 7 bases and J by 1 base, with 12 bases lying between the germline termini. The CDR3 sequence holds 14 residues, the cysteine and phenylalanine included. Only the CDR3 region is kept as DNA, spanning 42 bases read in frame from base 1. A total of approximately 27 patients with locally advanced or metastatic urothelial carcinoma, treated at Memorial Sloan Kettering on a trial protocol, made up the cohort. Peripheral blood mononuclear cells were collected pretreatment and during treatment, with between 1 and 8 total time points obtained per patient. The Qiagen DNeasy Blood extraction kit was used to purify genomic DNA from total PBMCs and tumor samples. PBMCs were collected pretreatment and during treatment, and were isolated and stored as previously described. Synthetic TCR analog templates were spiked into each PCR so that absolute template abundance could be estimated from read counts. Using the immunoSEQ assay, TCRbeta CDR3 regions were amplified from genomic DNA with bias-controlled V and J gene primers. Rearranged TCRbeta segments were sequenced at approximately 20X coverage. The authors processed their data as follows. Sequencing errors were corrected by clustering, and CDR3s were annotated against IMGT so that V, D and J genes could be assigned. Downstream analyses used only productive TCRbeta rearrangements and left out out-of-frame or stop-codon sequences. Clonality was calculated as one minus the Shannon entropy normalized by the log of the number of unique productive sequences. Fisher's exact test with Benjamini-Hochberg correction, using a cutoff of adjusted p below 0.01, was how clones that differed between time points or between blood and tumor were identified. TCRdb stores this immuneACCESS table with in-frame sequences only. Part of the clones is absent; in the studies checked, under half of the shortfall reflects unresolved V genes, and no reason is known for the rest. For V, J and clone size, that table is used; D and trimming come from the DNA. Here the sample has more than 30,000 clones; about 86% occur a single time. Jointly, the top ten make up roughly a sixth of the sample.

Recombination linked TRBV28 to TRBJ2-3; matching of 6 bases hints at TRBD2 as the D gene. The sequence derives from a man aged 55 to 70 with urothelial cancer. Material: PBMCs, obtained around atezolizumab (anti-PD-L1) treatment. The sequenced DNA is TGTGCCAGCAAAACCGGGACTCGCACAGATACGCAGTATTTT. Its protein is CASKTGTRTDTQYF.